Listed below are T cell receptor beta chains from one sample, sequenced in a study of cytomegalovirus exposure and HLA in healthy donors. Profiling relied on immunoSEQ multiplex PCR, and the TCRdb table lists in-frame clones only, not all of them. The repertoire has a few hundred thousand clones, 88% of them found once; the top ten carry about 2.7%. The sequencing input was PBMCs. The receptors shown here come from a woman under 30 in good health and CMV-seronegative. Each CDR3 is given with its conserved first and last residue. D genes are given only for firm matches. Not every row has a clone size; where given, it reads once, few, many or a size class.

v_gene,d_gene,abundance,j_gene,CDR3nt,CDR3aa
TRBV10-3,-,few,TRBJ2-7,TGTGCCATCCAGAGGGCCGGAGCGTCCGAGCAGTACTTC,CAIQRAGASEQYF
TRBV27,TRBD2,-,TRBJ2-7,TGTGCCAGCAGTTTCGAGGCTAGCGGGAGTTCGGTCTACGAGCAGTACTTC,CASSFEASGSSVYEQYF
TRBV7-3,-,-,TRBJ1-5,TGTGCCAGCAGCCTCCACTTTATGGGCAATCAGCCCCAGCATTTT,CASSLHFMGNQPQHF
TRBV5-1,-,-,TRBJ2-3,TGCGCCAGCAGCTTGGCCCCCGTGGATACGCAGTATTTT,CASSLAPVDTQYF
TRBV5-1,-,-,TRBJ2-3,TGCGCCAGCAGCTTGGGCCACGCGGGTACAGATACGCAGTATTTT,CASSLGHAGTDTQYF
TRBV28,TRBD1,-,TRBJ1-2,TGTGCCAGCAGTCTGACAGGGATCGGCTATGGCTACACCTTC,CASSLTGIGYGYTF
TRBV30,TRBD1,-,TRBJ2-2,TGTGCCCGCGGGACAGGGCTCACCGGGGAGCTGTTTTTT,CARGTGLTGELFF
TRBV25-1,TRBD2,once,TRBJ2-3,TGTGCCAGCAGTGACCAACTAGCGGAGACGGGCACAGATACGCAGTATTTT,CASSDQLAETGTDTQYF
TRBV18,TRBD1,-,TRBJ1-5,TGTGCCAGCTCACTTACAGGGGTTAGCAATCAGCCCCAGCATTTT,CASSLTGVSNQPQHF
TRBV6-1,-,-,TRBJ2-7,TGTGCCAGCAGTGATTATTGGGCGGGACTCTCCTACGAGCAGTACTTC,CASSDYWAGLSYEQYF
TRBV28,TRBD2,once,TRBJ2-2,TGTGCCAGCAGTCCCGGGACTAGCGGGAGGGCCTGGACCGGGGAGCTGTTTTTT,CASSPGTSGRAWTGELFF
TRBV5-1,TRBD1,-,TRBJ2-7,TGCGCCAGCAGCCCACAAGACGGACAGGGCTACGAGCAGTACTTC,CASSPQDGQGYEQYF
TRBV21-1,-,-,TRBJ2-2,TGTGCCAGCGTCTCGAGGGACACCGGGGAGCTGTTTTTT,CASVSRDTGELFF
TRBV11-2,TRBD1,once,TRBJ2-7,TGTGCCAGCAGCGCCCGTCCGGGACAGGGAATGTCCTACGAGCAGTACTTC,CASSARPGQGMSYEQYF
TRBV29-1,TRBD1,-,TRBJ2-5,TGCAGCGTCGCTCACTTGACAGGGAGAGAGACCCAGTACTTC,CSVAHLTGRETQYF
TRBV27,TRBD2,-,TRBJ2-1,TGTGCCAGCAGGCTGTGGACTAGCGGGTTGAGGTATGAGCAGTTCTTC,CASRLWTSGLRYEQFF
TRBV5-1,-,-,TRBJ1-1,TGCGCCAGCAGCGTACCTAGGGGTGAAGCTTTCTTT,CASSVPRGEAFF
TRBV6-1,TRBD1,-,TRBJ2-7,TGTGCCAGCACCTTGACCGGGACAGGGTTCTACGAGCAGTACTTC,CASTLTGTGFYEQYF
TRBV5-8,TRBD2,-,TRBJ2-7,TGTGCCAGCAGCGGATGGACTAGCGGCGATAACGAGCAGTACTTC,CASSGWTSGDNEQYF
TRBV6-1,-,-,TRBJ2-1,TGTGCCAGCAGTGAGCCGGGACTCCAGCGAAATGAGCAGTTCTTC,CASSEPGLQRNEQFF
TRBV9,TRBD2,few,TRBJ2-7,TGTGCCAGCAGCGGGGGGGGGTGGACTGACGAGCAGTACTTC,CASSGGGWTDEQYF
TRBV27,-,once,TRBJ2-1,TGTGCCAGCAGTACCCTCGGGGGTGCAGGCAATGAGCAGTTCTTC,CASSTLGGAGNEQFF
TRBV4-1,TRBD1,-,TRBJ2-7,TGCGCCAGCAGCCACTTCTCAAACAGGGGACAAGCCTACGAGCAGTACTTC,CASSHFSNRGQAYEQYF
TRBV4-1,TRBD2,-,TRBJ2-1,TGCGCCAGCAGCCCGACTAGCGGGAGACCTCAAATACACAATGAGCAGTTCTTC,CASSPTSGRPQIHNEQFF
TRBV7-9,TRBD2,-,TRBJ2-2,TGTGCCAGCAGCTCGACTAGCTACTCCGGGGAGCTGTTTTTT,CASSSTSYSGELFF
TRBV28,-,-,TRBJ2-5,TGTGCCAGCAGTTTAGTTTCTTTCAGGGACTCCCAAGAGACCCAGTACTTC,CASSLVSFRDSQETQYF
TRBV7-8,-,-,TRBJ1-4,TGTGCCAGCAGCTTAGCGATCGGCAGGATGGAAAAACTGTTTTTT,CASSLAIGRMEKLFF
TRBV15,-,-,TRBJ1-5,TGTGCCACCAGCAGAGGGGCCCCGGGGGAGGGCAATCAGCCCCAGCATTTT,CATSRGAPGEGNQPQHF
TRBV18,TRBD2,-,TRBJ2-3,TGTGCCAGCTCACCAAACGGGAGGGCCACAGATACGCAGTATTTT,CASSPNGRATDTQYF
TRBV5-4,-,-,TRBJ2-1,TGTGCCAGCAGCTCGGTAGCGGAGTTTGAGCAGTTCTTC,CASSSVAEFEQFF
TRBV2,TRBD2,-,TRBJ2-3,TGTGCCAGCAGTGGTGGGACTAGCGAAACAGATACGCAGTATTTT,CASSGGTSETDTQYF
TRBV20-1,-,-,TRBJ2-7,TGCAGTGGGGCCGAGTCCTACGAGCAGTACTTC,CSGAESYEQYF
TRBV5-1,-,-,TRBJ2-1,TGCGCCAGCAGCTTGGACGGGAACTACAATGAGCAGTTCTTC,CASSLDGNYNEQFF
TRBV2,TRBD2,-,TRBJ2-5,TGTGCCAGCAAACAAGGACTAGCGGGCCAAGAGACCCAGTACTTC,CASKQGLAGQETQYF
TRBV9,-,-,TRBJ2-1,TGTGCCAGCAGCGTAGTGAACAGTCCCTACAATGAGCAGTTCTTC,CASSVVNSPYNEQFF
TRBV6-5,-,-,TRBJ2-7,TGTGCCAGCAGTTACGGGGGGAGCGACTACGAGCAGTACTTC,CASSYGGSDYEQYF
TRBV5-4,-,-,TRBJ1-1,TGTGCCAGCAGCCATAAGGACAGGAACACTGAAGCTTTCTTT,CASSHKDRNTEAFF
TRBV5-4,TRBD2,-,TRBJ2-7,TGTGCCAGCAGCTTGAACGCGGGAGCTGGGGAGCAGTACTTC,CASSLNAGAGEQYF
TRBV2,TRBD1,-,TRBJ1-3,TGTGCCAGCAGTGGCAGGGACAGGGGAAAACTGATCTCTGGAAACACCATATATTTT,CASSGRDRGKLISGNTIYF
TRBV6-5,-,-,TRBJ2-5,TGTGCCAGCAGTTTAGTCCCATACCAAGAGACCCAGTACTTC,CASSLVPYQETQYF
TRBV7-3,-,-,TRBJ1-5,TGTGCCAGCAGCTTTATTAACCAGGACAGAAATCAGCCCCAGCATTTT,CASSFINQDRNQPQHF
TRBV19,-,-,TRBJ1-3,TGTGCCAGTAGTTCTACGCGGGCAGGCGCTACATCTGGAAACACCATATATTTT,CASSSTRAGATSGNTIYF
TRBV7-9,TRBD1,-,TRBJ1-1,TGTGCCAGCAGCTCGGGACAGCAGAACACTGAAGCTTTCTTT,CASSSGQQNTEAFF
TRBV6-1,TRBD1,-,TRBJ2-7,TGTGCCAGCAGTGTGCCGACAGGGACCTACTACGAGCAGTACTTC,CASSVPTGTYYEQYF
TRBV7-9,TRBD2,-,TRBJ2-2,TGTGCCAGCAGCCCCACCGGGACTAGCTCTATGCTGTTTTTT,CASSPTGTSSMLFF
TRBV6-5,-,-,TRBJ2-3,TGTGCCAGCAGTTTACAGGGAGATACGCAGTATTTT,CASSLQGDTQYF
TRBV6-6,-,few,TRBJ1-3,TGTGCCAGCAGTTACTCAGCCGAAACCTCTGGAAACACCATATATTTT,CASSYSAETSGNTIYF
TRBV5-6,TRBD1,few,TRBJ1-1,TGTGCCAGCAGCTTGGCAACAGGGGGCTCCGCTTTCTTT,CASSLATGGSAFF
TRBV5-1,-,-,TRBJ2-2,TGCGCCAGCAAGCCTTCGGTGAACACCGGGGAGCTGTTTTTT,CASKPSVNTGELFF
TRBV28,-,-,TRBJ1-1,TGTGCCAGCAGTTTGGCACAGGGCACTGAAGCTTTCTTT,CASSLAQGTEAFF
TRBV6-1,TRBD2,-,TRBJ2-1,TGTGCCAGCAGTGAGGGACTAGCGGGGTTTAATGAGCAGTTCTTC,CASSEGLAGFNEQFF
TRBV29-1,-,-,TRBJ1-3,TGCAGCGCCCTTAGCGGGGCTGGAAACACCATATATTTT,CSALSGAGNTIYF